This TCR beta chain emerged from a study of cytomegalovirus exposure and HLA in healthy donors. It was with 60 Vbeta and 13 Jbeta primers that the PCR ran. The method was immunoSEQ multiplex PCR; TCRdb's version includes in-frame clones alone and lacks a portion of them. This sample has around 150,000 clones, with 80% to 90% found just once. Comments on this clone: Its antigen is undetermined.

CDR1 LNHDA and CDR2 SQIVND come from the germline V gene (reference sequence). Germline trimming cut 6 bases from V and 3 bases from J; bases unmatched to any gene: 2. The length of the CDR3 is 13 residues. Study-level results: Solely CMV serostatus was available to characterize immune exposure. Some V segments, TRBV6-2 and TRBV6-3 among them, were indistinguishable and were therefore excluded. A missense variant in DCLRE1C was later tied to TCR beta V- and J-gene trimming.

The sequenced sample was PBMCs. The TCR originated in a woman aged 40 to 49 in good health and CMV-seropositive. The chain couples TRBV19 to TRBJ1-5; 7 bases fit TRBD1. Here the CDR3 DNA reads TGTGCCAGTAGGGGACAGTTCAATCAGCCCCAGCATTTT. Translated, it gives CASRGQFNQPQHF.